The following is a T cell receptor beta chain sequence with its context. The CDR3 spans 16 residues. Trimming stripped 1 base from V and 2 bases from J, with 12 bases between. CDR1 and CDR2 from the germline V gene are SGDLS and YYNGEE. This sample was included in a study of shared clonotypes between healthy human individuals. Here immunoSEQ multiplex PCR was the method, and the copy in TCRdb shows in-frame clones only, minus some. The repertoire has 850,000 to 1,100,000 clones, approximately 80% of them found once; the top ten carry approximately 0.9%. This receptor was identified in a man between 18 and 35 years old in good health. Some clones in this sample may be carry-over from other donors' samples. The rearrangement uses TRBV9 and TRBJ2-2; D is possibly TRBD2 (6 bases). The sample taken for sequencing was memory CD4+ T cells from PBMCs. The subset here: CD45RA-negative fraction. Here the CDR3 reads CASSVKPGLNTGELFF. Here the CDR3 DNA reads TGTGCCAGCAGCGTAAAGCCGGGACTCAACACCGGGGAGCTGTTTTTT.